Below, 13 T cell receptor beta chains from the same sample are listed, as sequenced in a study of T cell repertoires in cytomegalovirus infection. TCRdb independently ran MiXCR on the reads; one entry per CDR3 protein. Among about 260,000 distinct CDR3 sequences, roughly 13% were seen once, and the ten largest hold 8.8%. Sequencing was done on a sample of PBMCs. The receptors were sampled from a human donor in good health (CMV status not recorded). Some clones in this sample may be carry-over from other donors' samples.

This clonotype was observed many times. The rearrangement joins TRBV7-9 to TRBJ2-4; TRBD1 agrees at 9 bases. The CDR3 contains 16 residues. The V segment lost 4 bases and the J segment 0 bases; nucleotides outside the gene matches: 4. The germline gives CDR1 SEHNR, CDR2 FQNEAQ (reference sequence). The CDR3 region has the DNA TGTGCCAGCAGCTCGGGACAGGGTCTAGCCAAAAACATTCAGTACTTC. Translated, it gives CASSSGQGLAKNIQYF.

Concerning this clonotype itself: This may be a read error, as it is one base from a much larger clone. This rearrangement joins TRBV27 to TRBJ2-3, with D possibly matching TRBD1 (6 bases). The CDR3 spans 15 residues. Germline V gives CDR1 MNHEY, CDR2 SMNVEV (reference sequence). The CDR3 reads CASSPWTASTNTQYF. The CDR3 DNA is TGTGCCAGCAGTCCCTGGACAGCTAGCACAAATACGCAGTATTTT.

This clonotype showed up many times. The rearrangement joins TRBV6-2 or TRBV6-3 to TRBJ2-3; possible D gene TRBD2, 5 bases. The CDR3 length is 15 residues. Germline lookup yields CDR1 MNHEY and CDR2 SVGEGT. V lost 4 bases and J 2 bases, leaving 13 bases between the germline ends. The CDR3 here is CASSFHRLYTDTQYF. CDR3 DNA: TGTGCCAGCAGTTTCCACAGACTATACACAGATACGCAGTATTTT.

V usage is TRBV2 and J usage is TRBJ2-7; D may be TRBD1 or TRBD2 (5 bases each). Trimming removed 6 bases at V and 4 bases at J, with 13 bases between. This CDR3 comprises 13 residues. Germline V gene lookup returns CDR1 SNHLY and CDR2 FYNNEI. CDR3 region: CASRGTTVYEQYF. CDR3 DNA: TGTGCCAGCAGGGGGACCACAGTATACGAGCAGTACTTC.

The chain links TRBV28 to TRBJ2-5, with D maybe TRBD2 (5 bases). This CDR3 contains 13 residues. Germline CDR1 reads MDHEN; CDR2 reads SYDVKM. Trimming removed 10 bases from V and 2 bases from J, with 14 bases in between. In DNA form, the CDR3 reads TGTGCCACCCGCGGGTGGGCTCAAGAGACCCAGTACTTC. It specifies CATRGWAQETQYF.

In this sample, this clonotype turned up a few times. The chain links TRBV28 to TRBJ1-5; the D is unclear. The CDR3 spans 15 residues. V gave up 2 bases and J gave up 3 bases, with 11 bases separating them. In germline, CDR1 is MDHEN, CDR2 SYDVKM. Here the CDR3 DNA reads TGTGCCAGCAGTTTAGCTGGACGGAACAATCAGCCCCAGCATTTT. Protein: CASSLAGRNNQPQHF.

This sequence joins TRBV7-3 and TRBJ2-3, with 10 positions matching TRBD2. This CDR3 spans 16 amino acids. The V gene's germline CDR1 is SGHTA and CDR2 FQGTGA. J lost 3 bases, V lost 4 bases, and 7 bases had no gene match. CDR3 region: CASSYTSGVSTDTQYF. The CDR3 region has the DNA TGTGCCAGCAGCTACACTAGCGGGGTATCTACAGATACGCAGTATTTT.

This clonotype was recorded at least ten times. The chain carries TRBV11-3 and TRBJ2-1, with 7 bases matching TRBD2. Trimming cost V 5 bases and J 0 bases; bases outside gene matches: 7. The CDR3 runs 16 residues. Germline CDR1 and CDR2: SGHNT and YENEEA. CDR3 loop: CASSPGGLPSYNEQFF. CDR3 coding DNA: TGTGCCAGCAGCCCGGGGGGACTTCCCTCCTACAATGAGCAGTTCTTC.

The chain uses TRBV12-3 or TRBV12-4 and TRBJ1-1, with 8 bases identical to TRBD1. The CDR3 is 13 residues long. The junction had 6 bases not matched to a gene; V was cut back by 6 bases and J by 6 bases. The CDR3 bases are TGTGCCAGCAGCCATGACAGGGGTCCTGAAGCTTTCTTT. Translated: CASSHDRGPEAFF.

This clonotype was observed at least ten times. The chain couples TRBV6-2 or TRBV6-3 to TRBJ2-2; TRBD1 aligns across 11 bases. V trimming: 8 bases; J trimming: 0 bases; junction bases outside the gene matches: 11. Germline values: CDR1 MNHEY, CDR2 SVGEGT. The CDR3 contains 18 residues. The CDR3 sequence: CASQTRTGGYSNTGELFF. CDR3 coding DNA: TGTGCCAGCCAAACCCGGACAGGGGGCTATTCGAACACCGGGGAGCTGTTTTTT.

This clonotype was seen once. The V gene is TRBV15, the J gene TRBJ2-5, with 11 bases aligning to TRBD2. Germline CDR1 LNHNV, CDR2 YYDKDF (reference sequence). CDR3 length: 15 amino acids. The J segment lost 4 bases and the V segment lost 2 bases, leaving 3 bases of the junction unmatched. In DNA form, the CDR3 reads TGTGCCACCAGCAGAAATAGCGGGGGGGTAGAGACCCAGTACTTC. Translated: CATSRNSGGVETQYF. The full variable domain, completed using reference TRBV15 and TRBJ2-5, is DAMVIQNPRYQVTQFGKPVTLSCSQTLNHNVMYWYQQKSSQAPKLLFHYYDKDFNNEADTPDNFQSRRPNTSFCFLDIRSPGLGDTAMYLCATSRNSGGVETQYFGPGTRLLVL.

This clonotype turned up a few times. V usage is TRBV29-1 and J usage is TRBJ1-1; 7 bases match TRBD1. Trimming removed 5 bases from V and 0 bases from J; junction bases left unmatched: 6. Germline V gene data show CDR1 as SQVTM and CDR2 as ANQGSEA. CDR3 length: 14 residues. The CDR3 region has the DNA TGCAGCGTTCGACAGGGATCCATGAACACTGAAGCTTTCTTT. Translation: CSVRQGSMNTEAFF. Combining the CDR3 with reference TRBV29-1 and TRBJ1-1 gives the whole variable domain SAVISQKPSRDICQRGTSLTIQCQVDSQVTMMFWYRQQPGQSLTLIATANQGSEATYESGFVIDKFPISRPNLTFSTLTVSNMSPEDSSIYLCSVRQGSMNTEAFFGQGTRLTVV.

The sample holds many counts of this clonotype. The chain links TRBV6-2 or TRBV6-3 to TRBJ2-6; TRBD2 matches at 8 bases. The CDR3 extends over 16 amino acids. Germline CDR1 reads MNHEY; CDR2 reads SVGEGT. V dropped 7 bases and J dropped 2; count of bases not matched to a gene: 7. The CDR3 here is CASIQREGTGANVLTF. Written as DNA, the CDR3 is TGTGCCAGCATCCAACGGGAGGGAACTGGGGCCAACGTCCTGACTTTC.